Below, one T cell receptor beta chain is given with its context. The antigen remains unidentified. This sample was taken from a study of shared clonotypes between healthy human individuals. Background on the study: CD4 naive and CD4 memory each took three plates per donor, while CD8 naive took two and CD8 memory one. Broader study findings: Some naive CD4 clonotypes, about 5.5%, turned up in common across a few donors. The genetic and exposure-history diversity represented was limited by few donors.

V was cut by 4 bases and J by 6 bases, with 13 bases left in between. The CDR3 is made up of 13 amino acids. Germline lookup yields CDR1 MNHEY and CDR2 SVGAGI. Template for every sorted-subset replicate PCR totaled about 200 ng DNA, 25,000 to 35,000 T cell genomes. Profiled with immunoSEQ multiplex PCR; TCRdb holds only in-frame clones, not every one. The data contain a few million clones, 90% to 96% of them seen just once; the ten biggest clones take up over 0.1%. The specimen sequenced was naive CD4+ T cells sorted from blood. Subset denoted: CD45RA+ positively selected. The origin of this receptor is a man between 18 and 29 years old in good health. This chain joins TRBV6-5 and TRBJ2-7; D ambiguous. This chain's CDR3 is CASSLPSAFEQYF. The CDR3 region has the DNA TGTGCCAGCAGTTTGCCGAGCGCCTTCGAGCAGTACTTC.